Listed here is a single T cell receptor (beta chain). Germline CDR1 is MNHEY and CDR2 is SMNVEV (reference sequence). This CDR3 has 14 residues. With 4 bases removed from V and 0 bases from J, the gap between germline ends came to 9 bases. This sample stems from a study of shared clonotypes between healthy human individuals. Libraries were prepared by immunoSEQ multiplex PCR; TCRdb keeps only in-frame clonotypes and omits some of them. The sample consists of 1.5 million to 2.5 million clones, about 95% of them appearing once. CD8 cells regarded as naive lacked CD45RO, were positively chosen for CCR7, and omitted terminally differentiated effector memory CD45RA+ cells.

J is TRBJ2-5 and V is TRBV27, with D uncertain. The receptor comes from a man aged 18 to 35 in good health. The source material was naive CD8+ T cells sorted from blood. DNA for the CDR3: TGTGCCAGCAGTTCATTGAGCCACCAAGAGACCCAGTACTTC. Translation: CASSSLSHQETQYF.